This T cell receptor (beta chain) came from a study of T cell changes during pregnancy in multiple sclerosis. The junction had 8 bases not matched to a gene; V was cut back by 5 bases and J by 5 bases. This CDR3 region has 14 residues. Per germline, CDR1 MNHNS and CDR2 SASEGT. The repertoire was sequenced with immunoSEQ multiplex PCR; TCRdb's copy has only in-frame clones and lacks some. The repertoire consists of tens of thousands of clones, with roughly nine tenths occurring once and the leading ten covering over 7.5%. The specimen was peripheral blood, collected after pregnancy. The chain joins TRBV6-1 to TRBJ2-7, with 8 bases identical to TRBD1. The receptor's source is a female donor in good health, enrolled as a control in a pregnancy study. CDR3 in DNA: TGTGCCAGCAGTAAGGGACAGGATATCGACGAGCAGTACTTC. Residues: CASSKGQDIDEQYF.